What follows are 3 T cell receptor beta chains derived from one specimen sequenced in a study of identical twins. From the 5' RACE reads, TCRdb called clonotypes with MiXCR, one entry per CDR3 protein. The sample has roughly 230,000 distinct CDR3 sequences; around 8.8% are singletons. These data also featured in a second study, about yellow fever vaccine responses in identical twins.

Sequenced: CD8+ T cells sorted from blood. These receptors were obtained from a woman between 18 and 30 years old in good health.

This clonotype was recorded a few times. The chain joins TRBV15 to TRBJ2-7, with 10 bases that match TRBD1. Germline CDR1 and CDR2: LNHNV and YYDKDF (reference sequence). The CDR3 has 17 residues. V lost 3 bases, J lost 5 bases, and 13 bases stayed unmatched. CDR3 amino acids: CATSSRAGTGERDEQYF. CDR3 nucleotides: TGTGCCACCAGCAGCCGAGCTGGGACAGGGGAAAGAGACGAGCAGTACTTC.

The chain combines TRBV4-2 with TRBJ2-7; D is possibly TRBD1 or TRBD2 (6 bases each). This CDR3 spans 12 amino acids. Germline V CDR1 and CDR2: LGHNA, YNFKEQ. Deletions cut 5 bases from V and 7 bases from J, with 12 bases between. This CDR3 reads CASSEGGIEQYF. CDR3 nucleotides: TGTGCCAGCAGCGAAGGGGGGATTGAGCAGTACTTC.

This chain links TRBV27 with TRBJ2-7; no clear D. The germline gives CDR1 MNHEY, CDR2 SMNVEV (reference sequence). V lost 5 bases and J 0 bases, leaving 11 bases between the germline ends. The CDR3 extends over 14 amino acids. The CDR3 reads CASSLGPHSYEQYF. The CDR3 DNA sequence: TGTGCCAGCAGTCTTGGACCGCACTCCTACGAGCAGTACTTC.